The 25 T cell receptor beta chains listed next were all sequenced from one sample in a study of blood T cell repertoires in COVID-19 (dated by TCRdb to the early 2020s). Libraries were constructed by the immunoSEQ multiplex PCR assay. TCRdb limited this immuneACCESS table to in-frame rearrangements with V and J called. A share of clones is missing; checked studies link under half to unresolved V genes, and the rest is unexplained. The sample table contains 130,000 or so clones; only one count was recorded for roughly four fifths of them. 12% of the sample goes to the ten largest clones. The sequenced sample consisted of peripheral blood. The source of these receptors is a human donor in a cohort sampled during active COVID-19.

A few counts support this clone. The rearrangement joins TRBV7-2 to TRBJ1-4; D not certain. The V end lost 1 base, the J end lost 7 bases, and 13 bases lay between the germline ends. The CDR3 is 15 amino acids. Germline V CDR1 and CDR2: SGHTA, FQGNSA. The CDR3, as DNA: TGTGCCAGCAGCTTAGTTAACACCAGAGGTGAAAAACTGTTTTTT. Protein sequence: CASSLVNTRGEKLFF.

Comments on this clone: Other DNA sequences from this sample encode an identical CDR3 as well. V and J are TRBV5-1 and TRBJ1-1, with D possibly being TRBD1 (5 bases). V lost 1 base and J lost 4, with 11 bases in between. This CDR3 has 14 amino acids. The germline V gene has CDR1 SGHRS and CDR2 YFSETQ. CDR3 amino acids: CASSLMGGSTEAFF. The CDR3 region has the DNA TGCGCCAGCAGCTTGATGGGGGGGAGCACTGAAGCTTTCTTT.

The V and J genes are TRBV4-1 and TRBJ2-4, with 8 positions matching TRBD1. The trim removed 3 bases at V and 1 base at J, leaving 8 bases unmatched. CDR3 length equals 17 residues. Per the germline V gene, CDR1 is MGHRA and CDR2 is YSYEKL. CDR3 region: CASSHPGQAGAKNIQYF. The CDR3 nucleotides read TGCGCCAGCAGCCACCCGGGACAGGCAGGGGCCAAAAACATTCAGTACTTC.

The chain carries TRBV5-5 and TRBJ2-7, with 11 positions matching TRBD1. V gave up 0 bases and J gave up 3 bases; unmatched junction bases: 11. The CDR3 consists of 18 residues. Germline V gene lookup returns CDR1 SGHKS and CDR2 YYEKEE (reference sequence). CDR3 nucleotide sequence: TGTGCCAGCAGCTTGGTTGGAGGACAGGGGGCTTGGGTCTACGAGCAGTACTTC. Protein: CASSLVGGQGAWVYEQYF.

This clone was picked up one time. The CDR3 loop reads CATPQGYEQYF. CDR3 nucleotides: TGTGCCACCCCTCAGGGATACGAGCAGTACTTC. This chain uses TRBV11-2 with TRBJ2-7; D is perhaps TRBD1 (5 bases). CDR3 length: 11 amino acids. Trimming cost V 10 bases and J 4 bases, with 11 bases left between them. Germline V gives CDR1 SGHAT, CDR2 FQNNGV.

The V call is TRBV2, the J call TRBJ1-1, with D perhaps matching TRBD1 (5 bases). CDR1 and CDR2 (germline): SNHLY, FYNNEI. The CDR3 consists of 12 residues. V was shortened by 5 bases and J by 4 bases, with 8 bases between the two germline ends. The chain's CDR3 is CASSRGGTEAFF. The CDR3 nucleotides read TGTGCCAGCAGTCGGGGGGGCACTGAAGCTTTCTTT.

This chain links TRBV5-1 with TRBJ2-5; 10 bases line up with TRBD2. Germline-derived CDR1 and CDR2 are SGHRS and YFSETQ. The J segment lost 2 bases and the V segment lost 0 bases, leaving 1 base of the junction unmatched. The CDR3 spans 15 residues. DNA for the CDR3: TGCGCCAGCAGCTTGGAGGGACTAGCGCAAGAGACCCAGTACTTC. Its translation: CASSLEGLAQETQYF.

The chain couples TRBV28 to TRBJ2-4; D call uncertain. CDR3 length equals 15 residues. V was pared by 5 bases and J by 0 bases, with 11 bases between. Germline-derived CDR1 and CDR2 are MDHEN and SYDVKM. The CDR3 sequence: CASSPGVLAKNIQYF. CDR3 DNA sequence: TGTGCCAGCAGTCCCGGTGTGCTAGCCAAAAACATTCAGTACTTC.

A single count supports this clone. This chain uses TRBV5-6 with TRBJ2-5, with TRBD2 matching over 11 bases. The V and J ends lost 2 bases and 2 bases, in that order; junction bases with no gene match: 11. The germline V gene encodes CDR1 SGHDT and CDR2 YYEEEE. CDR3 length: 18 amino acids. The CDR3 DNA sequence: TGTGCCAGCAGCTTCTCCCTTCTAGCGGGGGGAAAACAAGAGACCCAGTACTTC. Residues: CASSFSLLAGGKQETQYF.

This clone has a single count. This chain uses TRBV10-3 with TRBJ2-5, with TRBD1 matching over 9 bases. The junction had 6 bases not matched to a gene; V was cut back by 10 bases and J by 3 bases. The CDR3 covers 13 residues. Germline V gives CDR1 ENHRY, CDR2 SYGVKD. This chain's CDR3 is CATSGTGKETQYF. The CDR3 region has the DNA TGTGCCACCTCCGGGACAGGGAAAGAGACCCAGTACTTC.

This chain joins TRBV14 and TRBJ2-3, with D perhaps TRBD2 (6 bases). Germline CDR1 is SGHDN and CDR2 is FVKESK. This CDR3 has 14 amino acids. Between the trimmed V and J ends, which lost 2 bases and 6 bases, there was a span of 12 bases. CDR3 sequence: CASSQLESGDTQYF. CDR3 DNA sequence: TGTGCCAGCAGCCAACTCGAAAGCGGGGATACGCAGTATTTT. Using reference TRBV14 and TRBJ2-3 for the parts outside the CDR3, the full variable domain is EAGVTQFPSHSVIEKGQTVTLRCDPISGHDNLYWYRRVMGKEIKFLLHFVKESKQDESGMPNNRFLAERTGGTYSTLKVQPAELEDSGVYFCASSQLESGDTQYFGPGTRLTVL.

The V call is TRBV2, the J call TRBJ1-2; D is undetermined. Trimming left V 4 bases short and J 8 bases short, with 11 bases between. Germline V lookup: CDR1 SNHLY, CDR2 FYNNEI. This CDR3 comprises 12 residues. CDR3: CASSGSAPGYTF. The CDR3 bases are TGTGCCAGCAGTGGGAGTGCCCCAGGCTACACCTTC.

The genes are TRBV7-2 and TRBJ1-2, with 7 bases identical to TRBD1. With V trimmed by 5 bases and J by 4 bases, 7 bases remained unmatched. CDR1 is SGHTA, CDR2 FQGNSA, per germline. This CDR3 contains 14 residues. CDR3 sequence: CASSPSGGSYGYTF. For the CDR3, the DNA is TGTGCCAGCAGCCCCTCAGGGGGGAGCTATGGCTACACCTTC. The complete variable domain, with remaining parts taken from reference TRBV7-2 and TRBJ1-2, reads GAGVSQSPSNKVTEKGKDVELRCDPISGHTALYWYRQSLGQGLEFLIYFQGNSAPDKSGLPSDRFSAERTGGSVSTLTIQRTQQEDSAVYLCASSPSGGSYGYTFGSGTRLTVV.

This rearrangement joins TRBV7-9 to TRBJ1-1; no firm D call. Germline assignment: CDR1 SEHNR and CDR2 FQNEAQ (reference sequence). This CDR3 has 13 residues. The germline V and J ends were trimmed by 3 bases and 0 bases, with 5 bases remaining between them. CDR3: CASSFSVNTEAFF. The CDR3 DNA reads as TGTGCCAGCAGCTTTTCGGTGAACACTGAAGCTTTCTTT.

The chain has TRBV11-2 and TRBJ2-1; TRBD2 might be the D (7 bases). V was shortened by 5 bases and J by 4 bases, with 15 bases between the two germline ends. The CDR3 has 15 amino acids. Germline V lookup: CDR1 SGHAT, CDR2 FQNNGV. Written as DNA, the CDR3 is TGTGCCAGCAGCGTCAGGGGAGGGGGGTACAATGAGCAGTTCTTC. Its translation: CASSVRGGGYNEQFF.

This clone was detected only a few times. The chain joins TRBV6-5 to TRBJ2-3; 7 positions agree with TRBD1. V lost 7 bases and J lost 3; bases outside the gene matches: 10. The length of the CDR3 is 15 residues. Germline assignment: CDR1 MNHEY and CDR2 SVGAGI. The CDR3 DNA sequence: TGTGCCAGCAAAATACAGGGGAAGGGGACAGATACGCAGTATTTT. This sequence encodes CASKIQGKGTDTQYF.

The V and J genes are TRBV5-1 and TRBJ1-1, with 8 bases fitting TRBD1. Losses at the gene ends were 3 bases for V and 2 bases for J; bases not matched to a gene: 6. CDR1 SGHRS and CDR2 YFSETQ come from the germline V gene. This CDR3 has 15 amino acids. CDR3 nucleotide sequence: TGCGCCAGCAGCTCAAGCCCAGGGGGCAACACTGAAGCTTTCTTT. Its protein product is CASSSSPGGNTEAFF.

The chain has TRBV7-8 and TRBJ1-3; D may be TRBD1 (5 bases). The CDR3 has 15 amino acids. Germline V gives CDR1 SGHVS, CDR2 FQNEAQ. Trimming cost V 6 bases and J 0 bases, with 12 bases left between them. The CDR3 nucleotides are TGTGCCAGCAGGACCGACAGATACTCTGGAAACACCATATATTTT. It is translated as CASRTDRYSGNTIYF.

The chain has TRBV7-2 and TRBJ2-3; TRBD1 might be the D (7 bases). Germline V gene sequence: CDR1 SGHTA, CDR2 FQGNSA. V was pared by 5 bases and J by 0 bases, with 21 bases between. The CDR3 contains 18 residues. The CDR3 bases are TGTGCCAGCAGCCAACAGGGGCTTAGGAGGGGAAGCACAGATACGCAGTATTTT. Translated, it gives CASSQQGLRRGSTDTQYF.

CDR3 DNA sequence: TGTGCCAGCAGCAAGGACAGGGCCAGAGAGACCCAGTACTTC. Amino acid sequence: CASSKDRARETQYF. The genes are TRBV7-2 and TRBJ2-5; TRBD1 agrees at 8 bases. Unmatched junction bases numbered 6, after V lost 5 bases and J lost 4 bases. CDR1 and CDR2 from the germline V gene are SGHTA and FQGNSA. The CDR3 is 14 residues long.

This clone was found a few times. The CDR3: CASKTPSGADNEQFF. In nucleotides, the CDR3 is TGTGCCAGCAAGACCCCTAGCGGGGCAGACAATGAGCAGTTCTTC. The chain links TRBV6-5 to TRBJ2-1; TRBD2 aligns across 9 bases. CDR3 length equals 15 residues. V lost 7 bases, J lost 5 bases, and 9 bases stayed unmatched. Germline V CDR1 and CDR2: MNHEY, SVGAGI.

The CDR3 DNA reads as TGTGCCAGCAGCTTTGCGGGGGGGCAGGGTACCGGGGAGCTGTTTTTT. Its translation is CASSFAGGQGTGELFF. The chain employs TRBV7-8 and TRBJ2-2; 9 bases are shared with TRBD2. V was pared by 3 bases and J by 5 bases, with 7 bases of the junction left unmatched. Germline V gene data show CDR1 as SGHVS and CDR2 as FQNEAQ. This CDR3 is 16 amino acids long. Full variable domain (outside the CDR3, taken from reference TRBV7-8 and TRBJ2-2): GAGVSQSPRYKVAKRGQDVALRCDPISGHVSLFWYQQALGQGPEFLTYFQNEAQLDKSGLPSDRFFAERPEGSVSTLKIQRTQQEDSAVYLCASSFAGGQGTGELFFGEGSRLTVL.

CDR3 region: CASSVDGLAGYEQYF. Here the CDR3 DNA reads TGTGCCAGCAGCGTAGATGGACTAGCGGGGTACGAGCAGTACTTC. The chain recombines TRBV9 with TRBJ2-7; TRBD2 aligns across 12 bases. The CDR3 is made up of 15 amino acids. The germline V gene encodes CDR1 SGDLS and CDR2 YYNGEE. V lost 0 bases to trimming and J lost 4 bases; unmatched junction nucleotides: 2. The variable domain in full, completed from reference TRBV9 and TRBJ2-7, reads DSGVTQTPKHLITATGQRVTLRCSPRSGDLSVYWYQQSLDQGLQFLIQYYNGEERAKGNILERFSAQQFPDLHSELNLSSLELGDSALYFCASSVDGLAGYEQYFGPGTRLTVT.

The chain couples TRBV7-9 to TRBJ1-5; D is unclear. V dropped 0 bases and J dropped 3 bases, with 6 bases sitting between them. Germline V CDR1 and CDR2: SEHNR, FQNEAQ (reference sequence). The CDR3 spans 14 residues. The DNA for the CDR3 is TGTGCCAGCAGCTTAGCCGGACTCAATCAGCCCCAGCATTTT. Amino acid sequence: CASSLAGLNQPQHF. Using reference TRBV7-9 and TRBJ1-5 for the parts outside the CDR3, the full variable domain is DTGVSQNPRHKITKRGQNVTFRCDPISEHNRLYWYRQTLGQGPEFLTYFQNEAQLEKSRLLSDRFSAERPKGSFSTLEIQRTEQGDSAMYLCASSLAGLNQPQHFGDGTRLSIL.

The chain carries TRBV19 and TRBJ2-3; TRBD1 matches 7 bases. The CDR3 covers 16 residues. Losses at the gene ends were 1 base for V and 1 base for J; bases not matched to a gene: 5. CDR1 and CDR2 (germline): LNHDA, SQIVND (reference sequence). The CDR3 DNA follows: TGTGCCAGTAGTATAGGCAAAGGACAGGGCACAGATACGCAGTATTTT. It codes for CASSIGKGQGTDTQYF.